This T cell receptor (beta chain) was observed in a study of blood T cell repertoires in COVID-19. Relative to its sample, this clone is medium-sized. Data came from immunoSEQ multiplex PCR; TCRdb stores just in-frame clones and leaves some out. The table shows about 31,000 clones, with 85% to 90% occurring only once. Germline V lookup: CDR1 SGDLS, CDR2 YYNGEE. Losses at the gene ends were 3 bases for V and 5 bases for J; bases not matched to a gene: 5. This CDR3 is built from 15 residues. Sample: peripheral blood. This receptor was identified in a human donor with active COVID-19. The donor label of this sample is uncertain. The chain links TRBV9 to TRBJ1-5; 10 bases are shared with TRBD1. The CDR3 loop is CASSGGGQGDQPQHF. The DNA for the CDR3 is TGTGCCAGCAGCGGAGGAGGACAGGGGGATCAGCCCCAGCATTTT.